This passage covers 29 T cell receptor beta chains from one sample sequenced in a study of cytomegalovirus exposure and HLA in healthy donors (TCRdb year 2017). Libraries came from the immunoSEQ multiplex PCR assay. For the multiplex PCR, a mixture combining 60 forward primers for TCR Vbeta segments and 13 reverse primers for TCR Jbeta segments was used. The table comes from immuneACCESS by way of TCRdb, which keeps in-frame sequences with V and J called. Part of the clones is missing from these tables; in studies checked, under half for an unresolved V gene and the rest for unknown reasons. The sample table shows approximately 110,000 clones, and about 70% are seen once. Jointly, the top ten make up 13% of the sample. Material for sequencing was PBMCs. These receptors originate from a woman in her sixties or seventies in good health and CMV-seropositive.

This clone appeared once. V and J are TRBV30 and TRBJ2-7; 10 nucleotides agree with TRBD1. Trimming removed 0 bases from V and 2 bases from J; junction bases left unmatched: 7. This CDR3 is built from 16 residues. Germline-derived CDR1 and CDR2 are GTSNPN and SVGIG (reference sequence). CDR3 nucleotides: TGTGCCTGGAGTGTAACCGGGACAGGGGCACCCTACGAGCAGTACTTC. As protein: CAWSVTGTGAPYEQYF.

The count of this clone is one. This chain connects TRBV19 to TRBJ1-1; 7 nucleotides match TRBD1. Germline trimming cut 6 bases from V and 0 bases from J; bases unmatched to any gene: 10. Germline CDR1 reads LNHDA; CDR2 reads SQIVND (reference sequence). The CDR3 is 16 residues long. This CDR3 is CASSGPPGQMNTEAFF. In DNA form, the CDR3 reads TGTGCCAGTAGCGGCCCTCCGGGACAGATGAACACTGAAGCTTTCTTT.

In nucleotides, the CDR3 is TGTGCCAGCAAGAGGAATGGACTAGCGGAAAACTCCTACGAGCAGTACTTC. It specifies CASKRNGLAENSYEQYF. The chain couples TRBV27 to TRBJ2-7; 10 nucleotides align to TRBD2. Germline CDR1 is MNHEY and CDR2 is SMNVEV (reference sequence). Trimming at V came to 7 bases and at J to 0 bases, leaving 12 bases not matched to a gene. This CDR3 has 17 amino acids.

The chain's CDR3 is CASSPPPLAGGWFGTDTQYF. The CDR3 nucleotides are TGTGCCAGCAGCCCCCCCCCACTGGCGGGGGGTTGGTTTGGCACAGATACGCAGTATTTT. V usage is TRBV27 and J usage is TRBJ2-3, with 8 bases that match TRBD2. The CDR3 length is 20 residues. J was trimmed by 1 base and V by 6 bases; bases with no gene match: 21. CDR1 is MNHEY, CDR2 SMNVEV, per germline (reference sequence).

The chain has TRBV6-1 and TRBJ1-3; D may be TRBD1 (6 bases). Germline lookup yields CDR1 MNHNS and CDR2 SASEGT. V lost 6 bases and J 2 bases, leaving 11 bases between the germline ends. There are 14 residues in the CDR3. CDR3 bases: TGTGCCAGCAGCCTTTACAGGGCTGGAAACACCATATATTTT. It encodes CASSLYRAGNTIYF.

The chain carries TRBV28 and TRBJ2-5; unclear D gene. Germline CDR1 reads MDHEN; CDR2 reads SYDVKM. Between the trimmed V and J ends, which lost 6 bases and 2 bases, there was a span of 13 bases. The CDR3 contains 14 residues. In DNA, the CDR3 is TGTGCCAGCAGCCAGAGGCCGAGGCAAGAGACCCAGTACTTC. As protein: CASSQRPRQETQYF.

Notes on this clone: One end of the junction fails to match germline, which may point to a read error. The chain is built from TRBV7-9 and TRBJ2-7, with unresolved D. Germline CDR1 SEHNR, CDR2 FQNEAQ (reference sequence). The CDR3 has 13 residues. CDR3 residues: CSSSLVRSYEQYF. The DNA of the CDR3 is TGTTCCAGCAGCTTAGTGAGGAGCTACGAGCAGTACTTC.

V is TRBV7-3 and J is TRBJ1-1, with D tentatively TRBD1 (6 bases). V was cut by 4 bases and J by 3 bases, with 18 bases left in between. The CDR3 spans 16 residues. The germline V gene has CDR1 SGHTA and CDR2 FQGTGA. CDR3 sequence: CASSSTIRGADTEAFF. The CDR3 DNA is TGTGCCAGCAGCTCAACGATCAGGGGTGCGGACACTGAAGCTTTCTTT.

The chain employs TRBV18 and TRBJ2-3; the match to TRBD2 covers 7 bases. The germline CDR1 and CDR2 sequences are KGHSH and LQKENI. After removal of 2 bases from V and 2 bases from J, the junction contained 13 bases not matched to a gene. The CDR3 has 18 amino acids. The CDR3 reads CASSPIRPSGLITDTQYF. The CDR3, as DNA: TGTGCCAGCTCACCAATAAGACCTAGCGGACTTATCACAGATACGCAGTATTTT.

CDR3 in DNA: TGTGCCAGTAGCCAGACAGGGCTGGCCCACGAGCAGTACTTC. This gives the protein CASSQTGLAHEQYF. The gene calls are TRBV19 and TRBJ2-7, with 7 bases aligning to TRBD1. V trimming: 6 bases; J trimming: 5 bases; junction bases outside the gene matches: 10. CDR3 length equals 14 residues. From germline, CDR1 is LNHDA and CDR2 SQIVND (reference sequence).

The chain joins TRBV7-9 to TRBJ1-4, with TRBD1 matching 9 bases. The length of the CDR3 is 16 residues. J was trimmed by 3 bases and V by 5 bases; bases with no gene match: 7. Germline V gene data show CDR1 as SEHNR and CDR2 as FQNEAQ (reference sequence). This CDR3 is CASSPGQGVANEKLFF. The DNA of the CDR3 is TGTGCCAGCAGCCCGGGACAGGGTGTGGCTAATGAAAAACTGTTTTTT.

This clone occurred a few times. At the DNA level, this CDR3 is encoded by other sequences in the same sample as well. Here the CDR3 reads CASSPGQNTEAFF. The CDR3 DNA sequence: TGTGCCAGCTCACCCGGACAGAACACTGAAGCTTTCTTT. The rearrangement joins TRBV18 to TRBJ1-1, with D tentatively TRBD1 (5 bases). V lost 3 bases and J lost 1, with 6 bases in between. This CDR3 is built from 13 residues. Germline CDR1 is KGHSH and CDR2 is LQKENI.

The table lists this clone with a few counts. The chain joins TRBV5-5 to TRBJ2-7, with 7 bases that match TRBD1. J lost 2 bases, V lost 5 bases, and 13 bases had no gene match. Germline assignment: CDR1 SGHKS and CDR2 YYEKEE (reference sequence). The CDR3 loop spans 16 amino acids. In DNA, the CDR3 is TGTGCCAGCAGACACATATTCCGGGACAGACCCTACGAGCAGTACTTC. This gives the protein CASRHIFRDRPYEQYF. The variable domain in full, with the rest retrieved from reference TRBV5-5 and TRBJ2-7, is DAGVTQSPTHLIKTRGQQVTLRCSPISGHKSVSWYQQVLGQGPQFIFQYYEKEERGRGNFPDRFSARQFPNYSSELNVNALLLGDSALYLCASRHIFRDRPYEQYFGPGTRLTVT.

The genes are TRBV7-3 and TRBJ2-1; 15 bases fit TRBD2. The CDR3 runs to 17 residues. V lost 2 bases, J lost 3 bases, and 2 bases stayed unmatched. CDR1 SGHTA and CDR2 FQGTGA come from the germline V gene. CDR3: CASSLGGLAGGYNEQFF. CDR3 in DNA: TGTGCCAGCAGCTTAGGGGGACTAGCGGGAGGCTACAATGAGCAGTTCTTC.

The CDR3 DNA sequence: TGTGCCAGTAGTATAGACAGGGGAACGGAGACCCAGTACTTC. This encodes CASSIDRGTETQYF. V usage is TRBV19 and J usage is TRBJ2-5, with D possibly being TRBD1 (6 bases). V shed 0 bases and J shed 5 bases, with 10 bases lying between them. Germline loops: CDR1 LNHDA, CDR2 SQIVND (reference sequence). The CDR3 contains 14 residues.

The CDR3, as DNA: TGTGCCAGCAGCCAAGTTCAGAACCACCCCAATGAGCAGTTCTTC. Its translation: CASSQVQNHPNEQFF. V and J are TRBV11-2 and TRBJ2-1; D unresolved. The V end was cut by 5 bases, the J end by 6 bases, with 17 bases between. The V gene's germline CDR1 is SGHAT and CDR2 FQNNGV. The CDR3 runs to 15 residues.

V usage is TRBV21-1 and J usage is TRBJ1-1. TRBV21-1 is labeled a pseudogene. CDR3 size: 16 residues. The CDR3 is CASSKGIGGVGTEAFF. The CDR3 nucleotides read TGTGCCAGCAGCAAAGGGATCGGAGGGGTTGGAACTGAAGCTTTCTTT.

This clone was observed a few times. The chain employs TRBV15 and TRBJ2-2; 7 bases are a match to TRBD1. Germline V gene data show CDR1 as LNHNV and CDR2 as YYDKDF (reference sequence). V lost 6 bases to trimming and J lost 4 bases; unmatched junction nucleotides: 14. This CDR3 comprises 17 residues. The DNA for the CDR3 is TGTGCCACCAGTCCACGTCGAGGGGGCGCAAGCACCGGGGAGCTGTTTTTT. Residues: CATSPRRGGASTGELFF.

This sequence joins TRBV6-5 and TRBJ2-7; 11 bases fit TRBD1. The CDR3 sequence is 15 residues long. The V segment lost 6 bases and the J segment 1 base; nucleotides outside the gene matches: 5. CDR1 is MNHEY, CDR2 SVGAGI, per germline. The CDR3 sequence is CASRPDRGPSYEQYF. The CDR3 DNA reads as TGTGCCAGCAGACCGGACAGGGGGCCTTCCTACGAGCAGTACTTC.

This chain uses TRBV29-1 with TRBJ1-2; 8 bases map to TRBD1. The CDR3 is made up of 13 amino acids. In germline, CDR1 is SQVTM, CDR2 ANQGSEA. V trimming: 6 bases; J trimming: 3 bases; junction bases outside the gene matches: 6. The CDR3 nucleotides are TGCAGCGTACCCGACAGGGGCGACTATGGCTACACCTTC. It is translated as CSVPDRGDYGYTF.

V and J are TRBV11-3 and TRBJ2-1; 7 positions agree with TRBD2. The CDR3 runs 18 residues. Germline CDR1 is SGHNT and CDR2 is YENEEA. J was trimmed by 1 base and V by 0 bases; bases with no gene match: 9. CDR3 sequence reads: CASSLDQGGSSSYNEQFF. CDR3 bases: TGTGCCAGCAGCTTAGATCAGGGCGGGAGTTCATCCTACAATGAGCAGTTCTTC.

This rearrangement joins TRBV2 to TRBJ2-7; the match to TRBD1 covers 8 bases. The germline V gene encodes CDR1 SNHLY and CDR2 FYNNEI. V shed 6 bases and J 6 bases; nucleotides not matched to a gene: 7. This CDR3 region has 13 residues. The CDR3 loop reads CASREQGVGEQYF. The CDR3, as DNA: TGTGCCAGCAGGGAACAGGGGGTCGGCGAGCAGTACTTC. Based on the CDR3 plus reference TRBV2 and TRBJ2-7, the full variable domain is EPEVTQTPSHQVTQMGQEVILRCVPISNHLYFYWYRQILGQKVEFLVSFYNNEISEKSEIFDDQFSVERPDGSNFTLKIRSTKLEDSAMYFCASREQGVGEQYFGPGTRLTVT.

Only a few counts were recorded for this clone. The chain employs TRBV14 and TRBJ1-1; D is possibly TRBD1 (5 bases). Germline CDR1 reads SGHDN; CDR2 reads FVKESK. Trimming removed 2 bases from V and 7 bases from J, with 14 bases in between. This CDR3 region has 14 residues. CDR3 region: CASSQWQGYSEAFF. The CDR3 DNA reads TGTGCCAGCAGCCAATGGCAGGGATATAGTGAAGCTTTCTTT.

This rearrangement joins TRBV5-1 to TRBJ2-2, with TRBD1 matching over 8 bases. Germline V gene data show CDR1 as SGHRS and CDR2 as YFSETQ. Germline trimming cut 4 bases from V and 6 bases from J; bases unmatched to any gene: 5. This CDR3 spans 14 amino acids. The CDR3: CASSPDRDPGELFF. CDR3 nucleotides: TGCGCCAGCAGCCCGGACAGGGACCCCGGGGAGCTGTTTTTT.

The chain uses TRBV5-4 and TRBJ1-1, with D perhaps TRBD1 (5 bases). The ends were cut back, 3 bases at V and 2 bases at J, with 20 bases in the middle. The germline CDR1 and CDR2 sequences are SGHNT and YYREEE (reference sequence). CDR3 length: 17 amino acids. CDR3 sequence: CASSSEPSGRVNTEAFF. The CDR3 DNA sequence: TGTGCCAGCAGCTCGGAACCTAGCGGCAGGGTAAACACTGAAGCTTTCTTT. The complete variable domain, with remaining parts taken from reference TRBV5-4 and TRBJ1-1, reads ETGVTQSPTHLIKTRGQQVTLRCSSQSGHNTVSWYQQALGQGPQFIFQYYREEENGRGNFPPRFSGLQFPNYSSELNVNALELDDSALYLCASSSEPSGRVNTEAFFGQGTRLTVV.

This clone occurred a few times. The CDR3 sequence: CASSIQGQGDEKLFF. CDR3 in DNA: TGCGCCAGCAGCATACAGGGACAGGGGGATGAAAAACTGTTTTTT. The J gene is TRBJ1-4, the V gene TRBV5-1; TRBD1 matches 11 bases. Losses at the gene ends were 4 bases for V and 6 bases for J; bases not matched to a gene: 5. CDR3 size: 15 residues. Germline CDR1 is SGHRS and CDR2 is YFSETQ.

The chain couples TRBV29-1 to TRBJ2-1; 8 bases match TRBD1. The CDR3 has 19 amino acids. V lost 0 bases and J lost 0; bases outside the gene matches: 13. Germline CDR1 is SQVTM and CDR2 is ANQGSEA. The CDR3 loop reads CSVEDLPSTGEGSYNEQFF. The CDR3 nucleotides are TGCAGCGTTGAAGATCTTCCCTCGACAGGGGAAGGCTCCTACAATGAGCAGTTCTTC.

This clone occurred a few times. At the DNA level, this CDR3 is encoded by other sequences in the same sample as well. The V call is TRBV5-1, the J call TRBJ2-1; 7 bases are a match to TRBD1. CDR1 and CDR2 (germline): SGHRS, YFSETQ. After removal of 5 bases from V and 3 bases from J, the junction contained 8 bases not matched to a gene. The CDR3 extends over 15 amino acids. The CDR3 coding sequence is TGCGCCAGCAGGACGGGGACAGCCTACTACAATGAGCAGTTCTTC. Translated, it gives CASRTGTAYYNEQFF. Full variable domain (remainder filled in from reference TRBV5-1 and TRBJ2-1): KAGVTQTPRYLIKTRGQQVTLSCSPISGHRSVSWYQQTPGQGLQFLFEYFSETQRNKGNFPGRFSGRQFSNSRSEMNVSTLELGDSALYLCASRTGTAYYNEQFFGPGTRLTVL.

This clone was found once. V and J are TRBV18 and TRBJ1-3; 10 nucleotides match TRBD1. Trimming at V came to 4 bases and at J to 4 bases, leaving 7 bases not matched to a gene. Germline CDR1 and CDR2: KGHSH and LQKENI. CDR3 size: 16 residues. The CDR3 DNA sequence: TGTGCCAGCTCACTGGACAGGGGGACTCCCGGAAACACCATATATTTT. This encodes CASSLDRGTPGNTIYF.